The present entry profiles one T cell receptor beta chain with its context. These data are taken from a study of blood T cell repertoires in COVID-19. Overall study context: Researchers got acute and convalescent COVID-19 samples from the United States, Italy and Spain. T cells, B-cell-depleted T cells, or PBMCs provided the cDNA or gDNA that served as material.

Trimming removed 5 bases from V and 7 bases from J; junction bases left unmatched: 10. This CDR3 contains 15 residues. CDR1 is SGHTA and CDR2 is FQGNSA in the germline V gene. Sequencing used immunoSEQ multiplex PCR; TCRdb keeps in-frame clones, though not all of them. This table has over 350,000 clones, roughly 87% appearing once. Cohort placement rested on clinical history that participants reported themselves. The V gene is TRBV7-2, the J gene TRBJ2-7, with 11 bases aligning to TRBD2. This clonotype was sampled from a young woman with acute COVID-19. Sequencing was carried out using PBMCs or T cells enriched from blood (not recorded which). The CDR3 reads CASSEQLAGDREQYF. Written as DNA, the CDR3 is TGTGCCAGCAGCGAACAACTAGCGGGAGATCGGGAGCAGTACTTC.